The 17 T cell receptor beta chains below were found in one sample sequenced in a study of T cell responses to AZD1222 COVID-19 vaccine. Produced via immunoSEQ multiplex PCR; TCRdb's table is partial and in-frame only. Of 100,000 to 150,000 clones in the sample, around 85% are singletons; the top ten hold roughly 6.2%. The input for sequencing was peripheral blood, taken on day 0 of AZD1222 vaccination. Receptors originate from an adult in good health.

This clone has only a few counts. The V call is TRBV9, the J call TRBJ2-7; TRBD2 matches at 8 bases. V was pared by 2 bases and J by 5 bases, with 6 bases of the junction left unmatched. The CDR3 totals 14 residues. CDR1 SGDLS and CDR2 YYNGEE come from the germline V gene. Here the CDR3 reads CASSVEAGVNEQYF. The CDR3 DNA sequence: TGTGCCAGCAGCGTCGAAGCGGGGGTGAACGAGCAGTACTTC.

This chain links TRBV5-1 with TRBJ1-5; no clear D. This CDR3 contains 13 residues. The germline CDR1 and CDR2 sequences are SGHRS and YFSETQ. The ends were cut back, 2 bases at V and 4 bases at J, with 7 bases in the middle. This CDR3 reads CASSFDANQPQHF. The CDR3 DNA reads TGCGCCAGCAGCTTTGATGCGAATCAGCCCCAGCATTTT.

V gene TRBV19 combines with J gene TRBJ1-6; 8 bases align to TRBD1. Trimming removed 3 bases from V and 9 bases from J; junction bases left unmatched: 7. Germline CDR1 is LNHDA and CDR2 is SQIVND (reference sequence). The length of the CDR3 is 15 residues. The CDR3 region is CASSISQGVGSPLHF. In DNA form, the CDR3 reads TGTGCCAGTAGTATCTCACAGGGGGTTGGTTCACCCCTCCACTTT.

A remark on this clone: The identical CDR3 is also encoded by other nucleotide sequences in the sample. V gene TRBV5-4 combines with J gene TRBJ2-7, with D possibly TRBD1 on 5 matching bases. Germline V CDR1 and CDR2: SGHNT, YYREEE (reference sequence). V lost 4 bases, J lost 2 bases, and 13 bases lay in between. The CDR3 runs 14 residues. The CDR3 coding sequence is TGTGCCAGCAGCCCGGACACACGACCCTACGAGCAGTACTTC. It translates to CASSPDTRPYEQYF.

The rearrangement uses TRBV9 and TRBJ2-3, with 7 bases fitting TRBD1. CDR3 length: 15 amino acids. V gave up 4 bases and J gave up 1 base; unmatched junction bases: 6. CDR1 and CDR2 from the germline V gene are SGDLS and YYNGEE. CDR3 coding DNA: TGTGCCAGCAGCTTTTCCGACAGGGGCACAGATACGCAGTATTTT. Encoded protein: CASSFSDRGTDTQYF.

The chain carries TRBV18 and TRBJ2-7; perhaps TRBD1 as D (6 bases). This CDR3 comprises 15 residues. V gave up 4 bases and J gave up 3 bases, with 16 bases separating them. From germline, CDR1 is KGHSH and CDR2 LQKENI. The CDR3 nucleotides are TGTGCCAGCTCACAATCCGGGACACCGAACTACGAGCAGTACTTC. Translating it yields CASSQSGTPNYEQYF. The whole variable domain, remainder taken from reference TRBV18 and TRBJ2-7, is NAGVMQNPRHLVRRRGQEARLRCSPMKGHSHVYWYRQLPEEGLKFMVYLQKENIIDESGMPKERFSAEFPKEGPSILRIQQVVRGDSAAYFCASSQSGTPNYEQYFGPGTRLTVT.

This chain connects TRBV9 to TRBJ1-6; D not resolved. This CDR3 is built from 12 residues. Germline V gene sequence: CDR1 SGDLS, CDR2 YYNGEE. V lost 7 bases, J lost 7 bases, and 9 bases lay in between. The CDR3 sequence: CASGKGNSPLHF. CDR3 nucleotide sequence: TGTGCCAGCGGAAAGGGAAATTCACCCCTCCACTTT.

The chain links TRBV19 to TRBJ1-1; a weak D match, TRBD1 (5 bases). Trimming took off 5 bases at V and 1 base at J, with 8 bases between the two ends. The germline V gene encodes CDR1 LNHDA and CDR2 SQIVND (reference sequence). CDR3 length equals 13 residues. The CDR3 nucleotides are TGTGCCAGTAGTTTCACAGGGAACACTGAAGCTTTCTTT. As protein: CASSFTGNTEAFF.

The chain uses TRBV7-8 and TRBJ2-7, with TRBD2 matching over 12 bases. Trimming removed 0 bases from V and 3 bases from J; junction bases left unmatched: 6. Germline V gene data show CDR1 as SGHVS and CDR2 as FQNEAQ. The CDR3 spans 17 residues. CDR3: CASSLALTSGGIYEQYF. The CDR3 DNA reads as TGTGCCAGCAGCTTAGCCCTAACTAGCGGGGGGATCTACGAGCAGTACTTC.

The chain is built from TRBV23-1 and TRBJ1-4, with no clear D. TRBV23-1 is assigned to the ORF class and has an uncertain function. CDR3 length equals 16 residues. Trimming pared 7 bases from V and 0 bases from J, leaving 15 bases between. CDR3 in DNA: TGCGCCAGCAATCCAATAGTAATTGCAACTAATGAAAAACTGTTTTTT. This gives the protein CASNPIVIATNEKLFF.

The rearrangement joins TRBV19 to TRBJ2-7; the D gene could be TRBD1 or TRBD2 (5 bases each). Germline assignment: CDR1 LNHDA and CDR2 SQIVND (reference sequence). The CDR3 extends over 13 amino acids. The V and J ends lost 3 bases and 4 bases respectively, with 10 bases between them. The CDR3 loop is CASSIRGPYEQYF. The CDR3 nucleotides read TGTGCCAGTAGTATCCGGGGACCATACGAGCAGTACTTC.

V gene TRBV14 combines with J gene TRBJ2-2; D is undetermined. The CDR3 loop spans 14 amino acids. CDR1 is SGHDN and CDR2 is FVKESK in the germline V gene. Trimming took 4 bases from V and 1 from J, leaving 7 bases between them. CDR3 in amino acids: CASSPLGNTGELFF. DNA for the CDR3: TGTGCCAGCAGCCCGTTGGGGAACACCGGGGAGCTGTTTTTT.

The chain has TRBV12-5 and TRBJ2-3; D call uncertain. The germline CDR1 and CDR2 sequences are LGHNT and FRNRAP. Trimming pared 3 bases from V and 1 base from J, leaving 8 bases between. The CDR3 is 14 residues long. The CDR3 DNA is TGTGCTAGTGGTTTTGATTTGGGCACAGATACGCAGTATTTT. It codes for CASGFDLGTDTQYF.

The CDR3 DNA is TGTGCCTGGAGTTTCGGCACTAGCGGGGGTCGGAATGAGCAGTTCTTC. Translated: CAWSFGTSGGRNEQFF. The V gene is TRBV30, the J gene TRBJ2-1, with 11 bases lining up with TRBD2. J lost 7 bases, V lost 2 bases, and 10 bases had no gene match. The CDR3 sequence is 16 residues long. In germline, CDR1 is GTSNPN, CDR2 SVGIG (reference sequence).

The sample holds a few counts of this clone. The chain combines TRBV6-4 with TRBJ2-3, with D unresolved. The CDR3 is 12 amino acids. Per the germline V gene, CDR1 is MRHNA and CDR2 is SNTAGT. The germline V and J ends were trimmed by 3 bases and 1 base, with 2 bases remaining between them. The CDR3 protein is CASSEGTDTQYF. In nucleotides, the CDR3 is TGTGCCAGCAGTGAAGGCACAGATACGCAGTATTTT.

This sequence joins TRBV27 and TRBJ1-2; TRBD1 is a possible D gene (5 bases). Between the trimmed V and J ends, which lost 5 bases and 4 bases, there was a span of 14 bases. The CDR3 sequence is 14 residues long. Looked up from germline, CDR1 is MNHEY and CDR2 is SMNVEV (reference sequence). The CDR3 loop reads CASSPPQGPYGYTF. CDR3 DNA: TGTGCCAGCAGTCCACCCCAGGGCCCCTATGGCTACACCTTC.

V gene TRBV7-7 combines with J gene TRBJ2-5, with TRBD2 identical over 8 bases. The V segment lost 1 base and the J segment 5 bases; nucleotides outside the gene matches: 9. CDR3 length equals 16 residues. Germline V lookup: CDR1 SSHAT, CDR2 FNYEAQ (reference sequence). The CDR3 reads CASSLVAGGRGETQYF. The CDR3 DNA reads as TGTGCCAGCAGCTTAGTGGCGGGGGGACGCGGTGAGACCCAGTACTTC.